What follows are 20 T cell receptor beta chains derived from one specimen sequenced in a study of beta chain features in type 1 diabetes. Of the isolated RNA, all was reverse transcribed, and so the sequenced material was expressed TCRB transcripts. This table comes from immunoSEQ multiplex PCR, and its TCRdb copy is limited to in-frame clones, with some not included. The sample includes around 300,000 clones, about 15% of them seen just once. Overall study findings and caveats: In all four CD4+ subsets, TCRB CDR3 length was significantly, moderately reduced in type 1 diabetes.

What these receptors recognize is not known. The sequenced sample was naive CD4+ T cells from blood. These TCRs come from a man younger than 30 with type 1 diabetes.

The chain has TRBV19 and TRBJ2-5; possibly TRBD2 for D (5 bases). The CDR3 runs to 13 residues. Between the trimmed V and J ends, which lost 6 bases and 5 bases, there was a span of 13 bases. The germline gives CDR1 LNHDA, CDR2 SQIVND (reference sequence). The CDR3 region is CASRRVPSETQYF. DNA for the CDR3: TGTGCCAGTAGGAGGGTACCGTCTGAGACCCAGTACTTC.

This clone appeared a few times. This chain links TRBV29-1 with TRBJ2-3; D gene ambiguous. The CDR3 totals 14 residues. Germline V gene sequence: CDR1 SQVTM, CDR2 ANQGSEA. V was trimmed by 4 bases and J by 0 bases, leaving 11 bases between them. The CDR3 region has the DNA TGCAGCGTTGTCGGAGTCCTGAGCACAGATACGCAGTATTTT. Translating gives CSVVGVLSTDTQYF.

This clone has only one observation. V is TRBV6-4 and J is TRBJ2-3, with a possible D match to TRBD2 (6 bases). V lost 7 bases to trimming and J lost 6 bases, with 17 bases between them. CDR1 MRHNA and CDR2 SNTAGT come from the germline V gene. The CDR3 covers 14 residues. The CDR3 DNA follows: TGTGCCAGCAAGACCGGGAGCTCATCCGATACGCAGTATTTT. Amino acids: CASKTGSSSDTQYF.

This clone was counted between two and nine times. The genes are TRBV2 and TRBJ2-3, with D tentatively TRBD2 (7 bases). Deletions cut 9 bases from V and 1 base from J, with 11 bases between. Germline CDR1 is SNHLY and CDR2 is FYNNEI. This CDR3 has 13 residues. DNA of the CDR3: TGTGCCAGAGAGGGGGGGGGCACAGATACGCAGTATTTT. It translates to CAREGGGTDTQYF. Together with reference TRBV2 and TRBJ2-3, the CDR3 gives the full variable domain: EPEVTQTPSHQVTQMGQEVILRCVPISNHLYFYWYRQILGQKVEFLVSFYNNEISEKSEIFDDQFSVERPDGSNFTLKIRSTKLEDSAMYFCAREGGGTDTQYFGPGTRLTVL.

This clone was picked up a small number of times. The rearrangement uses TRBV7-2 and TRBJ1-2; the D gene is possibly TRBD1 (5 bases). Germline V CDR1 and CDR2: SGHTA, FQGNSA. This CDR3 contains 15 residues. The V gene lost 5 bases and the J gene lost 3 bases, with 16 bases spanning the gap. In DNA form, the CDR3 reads TGTGCCAGCAGCCGACCCCGCGGGGGTGACTATGGCTACACCTTC. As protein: CASSRPRGGDYGYTF.

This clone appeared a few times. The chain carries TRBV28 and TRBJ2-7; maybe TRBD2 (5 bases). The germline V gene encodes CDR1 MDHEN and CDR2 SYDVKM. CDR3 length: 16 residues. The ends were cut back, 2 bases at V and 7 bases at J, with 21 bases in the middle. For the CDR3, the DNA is TGTGCCAGCAGTTTAAGGTCAGGACTTTATTCTACTGAGCAGTACTTC. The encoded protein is CASSLRSGLYSTEQYF.

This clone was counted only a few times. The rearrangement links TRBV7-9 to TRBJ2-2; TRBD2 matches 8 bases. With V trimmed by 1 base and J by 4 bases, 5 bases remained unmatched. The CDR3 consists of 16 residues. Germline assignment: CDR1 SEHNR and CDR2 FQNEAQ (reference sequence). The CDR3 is CASSLVGTRSTGELFF. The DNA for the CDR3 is TGTGCCAGCAGCTTAGTCGGGACTAGGAGCACCGGGGAGCTGTTTTTT. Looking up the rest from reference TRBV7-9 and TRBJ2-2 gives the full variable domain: DTGVSQNPRHKITKRGQNVTFRCDPISEHNRLYWYRQTLGQGPEFLTYFQNEAQLEKSRLLSDRFSAERPKGSFSTLEIQRTEQGDSAMYLCASSLVGTRSTGELFFGEGSRLTVL.

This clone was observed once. The CDR3 reads CASSPGQTDEQYF. CDR3 nucleotide sequence: TGTGCCAGCTCACCAGGACAGACTGACGAGCAGTACTTC. V usage is TRBV18 and J usage is TRBJ2-7; possibly TRBD1 for D (6 bases). Germline CDR1 reads KGHSH; CDR2 reads LQKENI. V was trimmed by 2 bases and J by 5 bases, leaving 10 bases between them. This CDR3 comprises 13 residues.

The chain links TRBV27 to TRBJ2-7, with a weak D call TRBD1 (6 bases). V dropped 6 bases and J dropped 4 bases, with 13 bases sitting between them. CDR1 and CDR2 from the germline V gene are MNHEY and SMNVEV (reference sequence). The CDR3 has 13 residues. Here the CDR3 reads CASSIGTSYEQYF. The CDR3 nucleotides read TGTGCCAGCAGCATCGGGACATCTTACGAGCAGTACTTC.

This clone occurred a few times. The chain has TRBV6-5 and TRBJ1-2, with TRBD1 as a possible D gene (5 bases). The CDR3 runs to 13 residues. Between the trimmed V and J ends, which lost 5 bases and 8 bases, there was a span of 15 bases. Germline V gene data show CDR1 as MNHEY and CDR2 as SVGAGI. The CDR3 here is CASSRDSHRGYTF. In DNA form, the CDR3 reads TGTGCCAGCAGTCGCGACAGTCACAGAGGCTACACCTTC.

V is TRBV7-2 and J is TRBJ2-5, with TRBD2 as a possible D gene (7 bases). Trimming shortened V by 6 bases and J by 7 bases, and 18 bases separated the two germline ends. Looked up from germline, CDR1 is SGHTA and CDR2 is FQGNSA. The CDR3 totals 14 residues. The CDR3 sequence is CASRPGGPVVTQYF. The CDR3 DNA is TGTGCCAGCAGACCCGGGGGGCCAGTTGTGACCCAGTACTTC.

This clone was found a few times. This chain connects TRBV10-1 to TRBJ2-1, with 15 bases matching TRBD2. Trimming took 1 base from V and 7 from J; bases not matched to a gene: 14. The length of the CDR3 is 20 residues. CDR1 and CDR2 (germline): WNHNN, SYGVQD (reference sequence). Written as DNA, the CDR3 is TGCGCCAGCAGTGAGTTTCGGACTAGCGGGGGGGCCCGACGGACAAATGAGCAGTTCTTC. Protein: CASSEFRTSGGARRTNEQFF.

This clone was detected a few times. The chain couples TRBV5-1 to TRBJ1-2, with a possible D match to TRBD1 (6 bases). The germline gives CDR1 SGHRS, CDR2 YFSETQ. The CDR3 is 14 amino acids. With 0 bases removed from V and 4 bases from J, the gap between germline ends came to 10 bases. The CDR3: CASSLEGQSYGYTF. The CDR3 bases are TGCGCCAGCAGCTTGGAGGGACAAAGCTATGGCTACACCTTC. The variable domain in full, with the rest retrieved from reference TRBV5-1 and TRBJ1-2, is KAGVTQTPRYLIKTRGQQVTLSCSPISGHRSVSWYQQTPGQGLQFLFEYFSETQRNKGNFPGRFSGRQFSNSRSEMNVSTLELGDSALYLCASSLEGQSYGYTFGSGTRLTVV.

The CDR3 coding sequence is TGTGCCAGCAGTGAGACCCAAGCGGGGTCCCAGTACTTC. This codes for CASSETQAGSQYF. The chain employs TRBV2 and TRBJ2-5, with 7 nucleotides matching TRBD2. With 3 bases clipped from V and 9 bases from J, the junction kept 7 bases outside the gene matches. The germline gives CDR1 SNHLY, CDR2 FYNNEI. CDR3 length: 13 residues.

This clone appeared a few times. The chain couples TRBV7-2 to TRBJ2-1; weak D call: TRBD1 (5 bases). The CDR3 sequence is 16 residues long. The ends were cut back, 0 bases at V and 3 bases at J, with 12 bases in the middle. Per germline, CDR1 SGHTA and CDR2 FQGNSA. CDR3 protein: CASSLALGQNYNEQFF. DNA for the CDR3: TGTGCCAGCAGCTTAGCGCTGGGGCAGAACTACAATGAGCAGTTCTTC.

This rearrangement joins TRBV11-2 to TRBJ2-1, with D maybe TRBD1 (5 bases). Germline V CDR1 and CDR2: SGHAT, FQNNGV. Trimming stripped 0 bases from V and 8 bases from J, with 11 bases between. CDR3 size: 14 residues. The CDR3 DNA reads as TGTGCCAGCAGCTTAGATGGGCAGGGCGATGAGCAGTTCTTC. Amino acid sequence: CASSLDGQGDEQFF.

For the CDR3, the DNA is TGTGCCTGGAGTGTACGGACAGGGGGAGGTGGGGAACCAAATCAGCCCCAGCATTTT. Its translation is CAWSVRTGGGGEPNQPQHF. This chain uses TRBV30 with TRBJ1-5; 10 bases are a match to TRBD1. The germline V gene encodes CDR1 GTSNPN and CDR2 SVGIG (reference sequence). The CDR3 length is 19 residues. The J segment lost 4 bases and the V segment lost 0 bases, leaving 15 bases of the junction unmatched.

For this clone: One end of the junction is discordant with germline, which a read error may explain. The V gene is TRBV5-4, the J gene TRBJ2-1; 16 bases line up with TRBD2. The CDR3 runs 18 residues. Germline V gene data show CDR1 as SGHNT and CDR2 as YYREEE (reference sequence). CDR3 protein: CASRLGLAGGPGDNEQFF. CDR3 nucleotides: TGTGCCAGCAGGTTGGGACTAGCGGGAGGGCCGGGCGACAATGAGCAGTTCTTC.

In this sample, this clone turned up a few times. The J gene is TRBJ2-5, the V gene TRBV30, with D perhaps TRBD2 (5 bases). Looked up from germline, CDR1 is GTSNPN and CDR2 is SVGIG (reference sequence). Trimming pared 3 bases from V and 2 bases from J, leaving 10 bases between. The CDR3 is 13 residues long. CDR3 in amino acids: CAWSRTAQETQYF. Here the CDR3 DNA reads TGTGCCTGGAGCCGGACTGCTCAAGAGACCCAGTACTTC.

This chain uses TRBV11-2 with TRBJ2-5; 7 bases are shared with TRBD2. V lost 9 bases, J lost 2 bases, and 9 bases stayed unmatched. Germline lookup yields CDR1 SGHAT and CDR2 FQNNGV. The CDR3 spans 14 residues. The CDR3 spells CASREAPSQETQYF. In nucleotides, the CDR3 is TGTGCCAGTCGGGAGGCCCCTTCTCAAGAGACCCAGTACTTC.